The source of this T cell receptor beta chain is a study of T cell repertoires in cytomegalovirus infection. Study details: Both CMV infection and a matching HLA type were indicated by public TCR beta signatures.

Notes on this clonotype: Its antigen is unknown.

TCRdb re-called the reads through MiXCR, storing one row per CDR3 protein. The sample includes around 740,000 distinct CDR3 sequences, approximately 34% of them seen just once. Study findings and constraints: Totalled public TCR beta family frequency picked out people who carried CMV plus the relevant HLA. HLA-C-restricted CMV clonotypes gave the most frequent clonotype in two of eight donors.

The length of the CDR3 is 15 residues. Germline V lookup: CDR1 SGDLS, CDR2 YYNGEE. The germline V and J ends were trimmed by 2 bases and 0 bases, with 9 bases remaining between them. V gene TRBV9 combines with J gene TRBJ2-4, with D perhaps matching TRBD1 (6 bases). The sequenced sample was PBMCs. This TCR was recovered from a human donor in good health (CMV status not recorded). Some clones in this sample may be carry-over from other donors' samples. As DNA, the CDR3 is TGTGCCAGCAGCGTCGGGGACACAGCCAAAAACATTCAGTACTTC. It specifies CASSVGDTAKNIQYF.